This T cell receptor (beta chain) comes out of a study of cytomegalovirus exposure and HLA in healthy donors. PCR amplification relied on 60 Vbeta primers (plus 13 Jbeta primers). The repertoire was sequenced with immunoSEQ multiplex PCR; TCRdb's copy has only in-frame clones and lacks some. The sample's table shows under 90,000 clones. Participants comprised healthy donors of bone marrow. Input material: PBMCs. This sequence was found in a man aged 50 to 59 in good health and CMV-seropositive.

As DNA, the CDR3 is TGCGCCAGCAGCCAAGATGTAATCAATGAGCAGTTCTTC. Its protein is CASSQDVINEQFF. V and J are TRBV4-1 and TRBJ2-1, with D uncertain. With 0 bases removed from V and 6 bases from J, the gap between germline ends came to 6 bases. Germline lookup yields CDR1 MGHRA and CDR2 YSYEKL. The CDR3 runs to 13 residues.